The source of this T cell receptor (beta chain) is a study of early T cells in non-severe SARS-CoV-2 infection. Study overall: RNA in bulk from unsorted whole blood was sequenced, and chains were unpaired. General observations from the study: VDJdb matching favored anti-spike CD8 responses, missing private and CD4 specificities.

In this sample, this clonotype turned up a few times. As yet, its antigen is unknown. CDR3 length: 16 amino acids. Unmatched junction bases numbered 5, after V lost 1 base and J lost 3 bases. Looked up from germline, CDR1 is MDHEN and CDR2 is SYDVKM. Researchers tagged individual cDNA molecules with unique molecular identifiers. TCRdb re-analysed the 5' RACE reads in MiXCR, keeping a single row per CDR3 protein. The repertoire has over 35,000 distinct CDR3 sequences, approximately 5.9% of them found once; the top ten carry roughly 8.2%. This chain connects TRBV28 to TRBJ2-3; 9 nucleotides align to TRBD1. The sequence came from an adult who was a healthcare worker with PCR-confirmed SARS-CoV-2 infection or an uninfected control (not recorded which). The sample in question was whole blood, obtained at baseline. CDR3: CASSLSGQGFTDTQYF. CDR3 nucleotides: TGTGCCAGCAGTTTATCCGGACAGGGGTTTACAGATACGCAGTATTTT. Based on the CDR3 plus reference TRBV28 and TRBJ2-3, the full variable domain is DVKVTQSSRYLVKRTGEKVFLECVQDMDHENMFWYRQDPGLGLRLIYFSYDVKMKEKGDIPEGYSVSREKKERFSLILESASTNQTSMYLCASSLSGQGFTDTQYFGPGTRLTVL.